The source of this T cell receptor (beta chain) is a study of blood T cells in healthy people across ages. A second PCR, run for about 6 to 12 cycles, used a sample-barcoded 5' primer plus a J-beta primer mix. TCRdb re-called the 5' RACE reads through MiXCR, storing one row per CDR3 protein. The table lists fewer than 800,000 distinct CDR3 sequences, about 21% of them singletons. In germline, CDR1 is SGHAT, CDR2 FQNNGV. Trimming removed 5 bases at V and 1 base at J, with 11 bases between. The CDR3 runs to 14 residues. Study conclusions and caveats: A roughly linear fall in TCR beta diversity per million T cells was seen with increasing age.

This clonotype was seen more than once but under ten times. Its specificity is not known. This TCR was sampled from a man between 65 and 80 years old in good health. The chain recombines TRBV11-2 with TRBJ2-5, with D possibly being TRBD1 or TRBD2 (5 bases each). Sequencing was carried out using blood. The CDR3 protein is CASSGGQFQETQYF. DNA of the CDR3: TGTGCCAGCAGCGGGGGTCAATTCCAAGAGACCCAGTACTTC. The full variable domain, with the rest looked up from reference TRBV11-2 and TRBJ2-5, is EAGVAQSPRYKIIEKRQSVAFWCNPISGHATLYWYQQILGQGPKLLIQFQNNGVVDDSQLPKDRFSAERLKGVDSTLKIQPAKLEDSAVYLCASSGGQFQETQYFGPGTRLLVL.